This T cell receptor beta chain was recovered during a study of CXCR3-negative and CXCR3-positive naive CD8 T cells. Notes on the study in general: Compared with CXCR3-negative naive cells, CXCR3-positive naive cells showed more hydrophobic TRB CDR3s. Once cells were cryopreserved, CXCR3 expression went down partly, and most assays used fresh PBMCs. Both naive subsets showed comparably high diversity, and memory CD8+ cells showed much lower diversity.

Triplicate approximately 300,000-cell sorts were made of each CD8+ T cell subset. A CD45RO-CCR7+CD27+CD95- phenotype identified naive CD8+ T cells. Remarks on this clonotype: Its antigen remains unidentified.

This CDR3 has 14 residues. CDR1 SNHLY and CDR2 FYNNEI come from the germline V gene. The TRB libraries of cDNA were built by UMI-labeled 5' RACE. TCRdb re-called the 5' RACE reads and shows each CDR3 protein once, DNA omitted. The data include some 150,000 distinct CDR3 sequences; the top ten clones carry around 0.44%. Input material: naive CXCR3+ CD8+ T cells from blood. The subset was: CD45RO-CCR7+CD27+CD95- naive CD8+ T cells expressing CXCR3 (TNR3+). This TCR was recovered from a human donor in good health. Some clones in this sample may be carry-over from other donors' samples. V usage is TRBV2 and J usage is TRBJ2-1; the TRBD1 assignment by TCRdb is unverifiable without DNA. Here the CDR3 reads CASSEGWGEGEQFF.